A selection of T cell receptor beta chains follows, all from one sample in a study of prognosis after radiotherapy for stage I lung cancer. Via MiXCR, TCRdb re-called the multiplex PCR reads, giving one row per CDR3 protein. The sample has 11,000 to 15,000 distinct CDR3 sequences; 55% to 60% are singletons. The sample consisted of PBMCs, taken before or after stereotactic body radiation therapy (not recorded which). These receptor sequences come from a donor at least 50 years old with non-small cell lung cancer. Each CDR3 is given with its conserved first and last residue. A D gene is named only where the DNA matches it firmly. Size is omitted from some rows. Given values are once, few, many or a class for expanded clones.

TGTGCTAGCAGCCTACTAGCGTCTACCTACAATGAGCAGTTCTTC	CASSLLASTYNEQFF	TRBD2	-	TRBV2	TRBJ2-1
TGTGCCAGCAGCACAGGCCGAATGAACACTGAAGCTTTCTTT	CASSTGRMNTEAFF	-	many	TRBV7-9	TRBJ1-1
TGTGCCAGCAGCACCTACCCTAGCGGGAGTGACAATGAGCAGTTCTTC	CASSTYPSGSDNEQFF	TRBD2	-	TRBV7-2	TRBJ2-1
TGTGCCAGCAGCTTAGTTCCGGGGAACACTGAAGCTTTCTTT	CASSLVPGNTEAFF	-	many	TRBV7-2	TRBJ1-1
TGTGCCAGCAGCTTTTACGGGCCCCAAGAGACCCAGTACTTC	CASSFYGPQETQYF	-	many	TRBV7-3	TRBJ2-5
TGTGCCAGCAGCTTCAGTGCCTGGGGAGGGGACGGGGAGCTGTTTTTT	CASSFSAWGGDGELFF	TRBD2	-	TRBV11-2	TRBJ2-2
TGTGCCAGCAGCCCCCGTATTCGAAGGAGGGAGACCCAGTACTTC	CASSPRIRRRETQYF	-	-	TRBV5-1	TRBJ2-5
TGCGCCAGTAGCTTGGGGACGTCTAATGAGCAGTTCTTC	CASSLGTSNEQFF	-	-	TRBV5-1	TRBJ2-1
TGTGCCAGTAGTCCAAGACAGAGGACGAACACCGGGGAGCTGTTTTTT	CASSPRQRTNTGELFF	-	once	TRBV19	TRBJ2-2
TGCAGTCTAGAACCACGGGTGAACACTGAAGCTTTCTTT	CSLEPRVNTEAFF	-	-	TRBV20-1	TRBJ1-1
TGTGCCAGCATCTACAGGGTTGAGGCGGAAGCTTTCTTT	CASIYRVEAEAFF	-	many	TRBV6-1	TRBJ1-1
TGCAGCGTTGAGAGTTCTGGAAACACCATATATTTT	CSVESSGNTIYF	-	-	TRBV29-1	TRBJ1-3
TGCAGTGCTTCGCCGACAGGCGGGGTAACAGATACGCAGTATTTT	CSASPTGGVTDTQYF	-	-	TRBV20-1	TRBJ2-3
TGCGCCAGCAGCCGGCTTCAAGCTACAGATACGCAGTATTTT	CASSRLQATDTQYF	-	many	TRBV4-1	TRBJ2-3
TGCAGTGCTCCTATACAGGGTGATAGCAATCAGCCCCAGCATTTT	CSAPIQGDSNQPQHF	-	-	TRBV20-1	TRBJ1-5
TGTGCCAGCAGCCACTCCCTGACTAGCGGGAGAATGTTAGGCCACGAGCAGTACTTC	CASSHSLTSGRMLGHEQYF	TRBD2	many	TRBV7-9	TRBJ2-7
TGTGCCTGGACAAAGACCCCCACTAACTATGGCTACACCTTC	CAWTKTPTNYGYTF	-	-	TRBV30	TRBJ1-2
TGTGCCAGCAGTGTGACAGAGTACTATGGCTACACCTTC	CASSVTEYYGYTF	-	-	TRBV6-1	TRBJ1-2
TGTGCCAGCAGCGGGGCCAATTCACCCCTCCACTTT	CASSGANSPLHF	-	-	TRBV9	TRBJ1-6
TGTGCCAGCAGCTTAGTATTTTCTAGCGGGAGGTCCGTGGAGCTGTTTTTT	CASSLVFSSGRSVELFF	TRBD2	-	TRBV7-2	TRBJ2-2
TGTGCCACCAGTGTAGGCGGGGGAGGCCGGGATGAGCAGTTCTTC	CATSVGGGGRDEQFF	TRBD2	-	TRBV24-1	TRBJ2-1
TGTGCCAGCAGGAGCTGGAGGGCCTCCGGGGAGCTGTTTTTT	CASRSWRASGELFF	-	-	TRBV6-1	TRBJ2-2
TGCGCCAGCACGCCAGACACACTAACCTACGAGCAGTACTTC	CASTPDTLTYEQYF	-	once	TRBV5-1	TRBJ2-7
TGTGCCAGCAGTTACTCCCCGGGGGGTGAGCAGTTCTTC	CASSYSPGGEQFF	TRBD2	medium-sized	TRBV6-5	TRBJ2-1
TGTGCCAGTAGAGGGGAGAATCAGCCCCAGCATTTT	CASRGENQPQHF	-	-	TRBV19	TRBJ1-5
TGTGCCAGCAGCCAAGAGTGGCGGGAGGCGGTTTTCAATGAGCAGTTCTTC	CASSQEWREAVFNEQFF	TRBD2	-	TRBV3-1	TRBJ2-1
TGTGCCAGCAGCTTAGTTCAGGGGGCGCTTGGCTACACCTTC	CASSLVQGALGYTF	TRBD1	-	TRBV7-2	TRBJ1-2
TGCGCCAGCAGCCAAGACGCGACAGGGACCAACTATGGCTACACCTTC	CASSQDATGTNYGYTF	TRBD1	-	TRBV4-3	TRBJ1-2
TGTGCCAGCAGCTTAGTCGCCGGGTCCTCTTCCCGCTACGAGCAGTACTTC	CASSLVAGSSSRYEQYF	-	-	TRBV7-2	TRBJ2-7
TGTGCCAGCAGTCGATTTACGGGGGCGGAAGAAAAACTGTTTTTT	CASSRFTGAEEKLFF	-	-	TRBV12-3/TRBV12-4	TRBJ1-4